This T cell receptor (beta chain) is drawn from a study of T cells in tumors after PD-1 blockade. Germline lookup yields CDR1 KGHDR and CDR2 SFDVKD. V lost 9 bases, J lost 7 bases, and 14 bases lay in between. This CDR3 contains 12 residues. The repertoire was sequenced with immunoSEQ multiplex PCR; TCRdb's copy has only in-frame clones and lacks some. The profile shows 7,000 to 8,500 clones, 62% of them singletons. This clone has only one observation. Time point specified: second of two post-therapy site-matched biopsies approximately two months apart. The sequencing here drew on tumor tissue, taken after anti-PD-1 treatment. The chain employs TRBV24-1 and TRBJ1-2; D not resolved. The TCR was taken from a human donor with basal cell carcinoma. The CDR3 bases are TGTGCCACCTCATCTTTCTTCTCTGGCTACACCTTC. Translating gives CATSSFFSGYTF.